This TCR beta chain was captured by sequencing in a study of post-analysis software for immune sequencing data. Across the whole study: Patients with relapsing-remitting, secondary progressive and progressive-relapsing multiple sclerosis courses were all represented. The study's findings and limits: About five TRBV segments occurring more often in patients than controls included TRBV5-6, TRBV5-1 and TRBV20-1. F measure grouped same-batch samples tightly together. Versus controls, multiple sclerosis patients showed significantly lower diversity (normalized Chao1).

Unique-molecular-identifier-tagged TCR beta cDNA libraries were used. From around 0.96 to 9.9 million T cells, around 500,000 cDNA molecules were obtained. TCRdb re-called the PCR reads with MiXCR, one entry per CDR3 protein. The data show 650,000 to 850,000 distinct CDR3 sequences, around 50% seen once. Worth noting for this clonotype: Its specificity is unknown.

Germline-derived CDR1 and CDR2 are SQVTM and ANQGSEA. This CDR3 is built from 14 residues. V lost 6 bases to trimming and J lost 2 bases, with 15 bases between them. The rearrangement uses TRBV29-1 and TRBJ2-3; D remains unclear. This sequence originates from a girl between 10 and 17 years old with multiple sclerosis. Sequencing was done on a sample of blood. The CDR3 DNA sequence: TGCAGCGTCAATGACGCGACAAACACAGATACGCAGTATTTT. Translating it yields CSVNDATNTDTQYF.